This is a list of T cell receptor beta chains from one sample in a study of regulatory T cells in long-lasting Graves disease. TCRdb reanalysed the multiplex PCR reads using MiXCR and keeps one entry per CDR3 protein. The sample has approximately 500,000 distinct CDR3 sequences; about 22% are singletons. The sequencing here drew on peripheral blood mononuclear cells (PBMCs), taken when the disease was refractory, from a patient treated with antithyroid drugs. These receptors came from a female donor with Graves disease. The conserved cysteine and the conserved F or W are not part of the CDR3 here. D genes are given only for firm matches.

>TRBD1|TRBJ2-2|TRBV5-1
ASSFGQGWNTGELF
>-|TRBJ1-4|TRBV5-1
ASSLVTPQDEKLF
>TRBD1|TRBJ1-5|TRBV19
ASRSTGTGYVQPQH
>-|TRBJ2-7|TRBV11-2
ASSLVGGGASYEQY
>-|TRBJ2-2|TRBV4-1
ASSQERGYTGELF
>TRBD1|TRBJ2-7|TRBV6-2/TRBV6-3
ASSYSGQDPIAYEQY
>-|TRBJ2-5|TRBV6-1
ASSEVGGKETQY
>TRBD1|TRBJ2-1|TRBV28
ASSTGGWNEQF
>TRBD1|TRBJ2-7|TRBV7-2
ASSFSGGVSHEQY
>-|TRBJ1-5|TRBV5-1
ASSLGSMGSNQPQH
>-|TRBJ1-1|TRBV7-8
ASSLLDKNTEAF
>-|TRBJ1-5|TRBV12-3/TRBV12-4
ASRPGKRTDSNQPQH
>-|TRBJ1-2|TRBV6-1
ASTVSREYYGYT
>-|TRBJ2-7|TRBV9
ASSVAPGWSNEQY
>-|TRBJ2-7|TRBV3-1
ASSQPGPRDYEQY
>TRBD1|TRBJ1-2|TRBV10-3
AISRQGEGYT
>-|TRBJ2-7|TRBV28
ASSYRTSYEQY
>-|TRBJ1-1|TRBV10-3
AISVDGNTEAS
>-|TRBJ1-5|TRBV24-1
ATSESGPRGNQPQH
>-|TRBJ1-1|TRBV28
ATLSEITEAF
>-|TRBJ1-1|TRBV9
ASRDEGSNTEAF
>-|TRBJ1-2|TRBV19
ASTAGPYGYT
>TRBD1|TRBJ2-7|TRBV7-2
ASITGRTGLIVQY
>-|TRBJ1-4|TRBV4-2
ASSQADGTNEKLF
>TRBD1|TRBJ2-3|TRBV28
ASSAGQGTDTQY
>-|TRBJ2-3|TRBV7-8
ASSTSIITADTQY
>-|TRBJ2-7|TRBV28
ASSLDRPAYEQY
>-|TRBJ1-3|TRBV5-1
ASSLAGTGNTIY
>TRBD2|TRBJ2-2|TRBV24-1
ATSDFWPSGSLAGELF
>-|TRBJ1-1|TRBV20-1
SARGLRASNTEAF
>TRBD1|TRBJ1-1|TRBV27
ASSDRVTNTEAF
>-|TRBJ1-1|TRBV6-5
ASSYFSGEAF
>-|TRBJ2-4|TRBV6-2/TRBV6-3
ASSYFVRAGPKNIQY
>-|TRBJ1-1|TRBV3-1
ASSPGRSNTEAF
>-|TRBJ1-5|TRBV24-1
ATRCEGGREPQH
>-|TRBJ1-1|TRBV28
ACSWSYTIPEAF
>TRBD1|TRBJ2-2|TRBV7-2
ASSRDRLNTGELF
>TRBD1|TRBJ1-2|TRBV7-9
ASSFSGTAFEGYT
>TRBD2|TRBJ2-2|TRBV5-1
ASRFGLAGTRRTGELF
>TRBD1|TRBJ1-2|TRBV7-3
ASSLNPGDRVSGYT
>TRBD2|TRBJ2-7|TRBV6-5
ASSYSGLAGGYEQY
>-|TRBJ2-5|TRBV9
ASSVGGFYGARETQY
>-|TRBJ2-5|TRBV28
ASSYTTGRETQY
>-|TRBJ1-5|TRBV2
ASSEDAQPQH
>-|TRBJ1-2|TRBV5-1
ASSLEPQRYGYT
>-|TRBJ1-1|TRBV3-1
ASSQNGGNTEAF
>-|TRBJ1-1|TRBV19
ASRKQGSNEAF
>-|TRBJ2-5|TRBV6-1
ASMRYAETQY
>-|TRBJ1-1|TRBV18
ASSPLTSEAF
>-|TRBJ2-5|TRBV15
ATSRVGQGETQY
>-|TRBJ2-5|TRBV18
ASSPVRSSAASKTQY
>-|TRBJ2-1|TRBV2
ASSELAPITYNEQF
>-|TRBJ1-6|TRBV4-3
ASSQDKSGSSSPLH
>TRBD2|TRBJ2-2|TRBV6-4
ASSPLAGGDTGELF
>TRBD1|TRBJ2-7|TRBV7-2
ASSPPEPGTGPDEQY
>TRBD2|TRBJ2-7|TRBV4-1
ASSQASGGAASYEQY
>-|TRBJ1-1|TRBV27
ASSLKLIGGGLNTEAF
>-|TRBJ2-3|TRBV19
ASSMVASRDTDTQY
>-|TRBJ2-7|TRBV28
ASSLHRSAYEQY
>TRBD2|TRBJ2-1|TRBV7-8
ASSPRTSGGPDNEQF